This T cell receptor (beta chain) was sequenced for a study of identical twins. This clonotype has only a few counts. The antigen remains unidentified. cDNA molecules carried unique molecular identifiers, and template switching added a universal primer site. In TCRdb, the 5' RACE reads were re-called with MiXCR into one record per CDR3 protein. This table holds hundreds of thousands of distinct CDR3 sequences, roughly 7.5% found once. The study, taken as a whole, reports: In drawing conclusions, the study used cross-sectional statistical analysis and did not follow the same donors.

V lost 9 bases and J 0 bases, leaving 12 bases between the germline ends. The CDR3 has 14 residues. The germline V gene encodes CDR1 LGHDT and CDR2 YNNKEL (reference sequence). These same records also appear under a second study, on yellow fever vaccine responses in identical twins.

The sequencing sample was made of memory (CD45RO+) T cells sorted from blood. The chain has TRBV3-1 and TRBJ1-3; D remains unclear. The TCR originated in a woman under 30 in good health. The CDR3 is CASSQAFSGNTIYF. CDR3 DNA sequence: TGTGCCAGTTCCCAGGCATTCTCTGGAAACACCATATATTTT.